These 24 T cell receptor beta chains originate from one sample sequenced in a study of memory CD4+ T cells and cytomegalovirus serostatus. Single viable CD3+CD4+CD8-CD45RO+ cells were sorted as the memory CD4+ T cells. Sequencing was performed with immunoSEQ multiplex PCR; in TCRdb, only in-frame clones are kept and a portion is missing. The sample holds about 44,000 clones; over 60% are singletons and the top ten take 1% to 1.3%. Sequencing was performed on memory CD4+ T cells from blood. These receptors all stem from an adult in good health and CMV-seronegative.

The chain uses TRBV25-1 and TRBJ2-7; 11 bases align to TRBD2. The CDR3 consists of 16 residues. With 3 bases clipped from V and 5 bases from J, the junction kept 9 bases outside the gene matches. Germline lookup yields CDR1 MGHDK and CDR2 SYGVNS. CDR3 sequence: CASSEASGRSSDEQYF. CDR3 coding DNA: TGTGCCAGCAGTGAGGCTAGCGGGAGGTCCTCGGACGAGCAGTACTTC.

This chain uses TRBV7-2 with TRBJ2-1; TRBD1 agrees at 9 bases. With V trimmed by 6 bases and J by 7 bases, 7 bases remained unmatched. The germline CDR1 and CDR2 sequences are SGHTA and FQGNSA. The CDR3 has 14 residues. This CDR3 reads CASSPGTGTNEQFF. The CDR3 coding sequence is TGTGCCAGCAGTCCCGGGACAGGGACAAATGAGCAGTTCTTC.

This clone has a handful of counts. This chain joins TRBV7-8 and TRBJ2-5; unclear D gene. The germline V and J ends were trimmed by 5 bases and 5 bases, with 9 bases remaining between them. The CDR3 spans 12 residues. Germline V gene sequence: CDR1 SGHVS, CDR2 FQNEAQ. The CDR3 coding sequence is TGTGCCAGCAGCCGAGAGAGGGAGACCCAGTACTTC. Translation: CASSRERETQYF.

The rearrangement links TRBV10-1 to TRBJ2-7; D gene ambiguous. This CDR3 contains 12 residues. V lost 6 bases and J lost 4, with 10 bases in between. Germline CDR1 and CDR2: WNHNN and SYGVQD (reference sequence). The CDR3 is CASRRQPYEQYF. In nucleotides, the CDR3 is TGCGCCAGCAGGAGGCAGCCTTACGAGCAGTACTTC.

The chain recombines TRBV7-8 with TRBJ1-5; D perhaps matches TRBD1 (6 bases). CDR1 and CDR2 from the germline V gene are SGHVS and FQNEAQ. The V gene lost 1 base and the J gene lost 6 bases, with 16 bases spanning the gap. The CDR3 has 16 amino acids. CDR3 protein: CASSLVSPTGRQPQHF. The CDR3 DNA is TGTGCCAGCAGCTTAGTTAGCCCCACAGGGCGTCAGCCCCAGCATTTT.

The CDR3 reads CATEDGDQPQHF. CDR3 sequence (DNA): TGTGCCACGGAGGACGGGGATCAGCCCCAGCATTTT. The rearrangement uses TRBV10-3 and TRBJ1-5; D gene unclear. Trimming removed 10 bases at V and 5 bases at J, with 12 bases between. The length of the CDR3 is 12 residues. Germline CDR1 and CDR2: ENHRY and SYGVKD.

In this sample, this clone turned up a few times. This chain joins TRBV7-2 and TRBJ2-2; 8 nucleotides line up with TRBD1. The trim removed 7 bases at V and 7 bases at J, leaving 8 bases unmatched. Germline CDR1 is SGHTA and CDR2 is FQGNSA. The CDR3 loop spans 14 amino acids. CDR3 coding DNA: TGTGCCAGCATTACTCAGGGGGCCGGCGGGGAGCTGTTTTTT. Translation gives CASITQGAGGELFF. The full variable domain, with the rest looked up from reference TRBV7-2 and TRBJ2-2, is GAGVSQSPSNKVTEKGKDVELRCDPISGHTALYWYRQSLGQGLEFLIYFQGNSAPDKSGLPSDRFSAERTGGSVSTLTIQRTQQEDSAVYLCASITQGAGGELFFGEGSRLTVL.

The chain links TRBV19 to TRBJ1-1, with D tentatively TRBD1 (5 bases). V shed 0 bases and J shed 0 bases, with 8 bases lying between them. Looked up from germline, CDR1 is LNHDA and CDR2 is SQIVND (reference sequence). The CDR3 sequence is 15 residues long. CDR3 bases: TGTGCCAGTAGTATAGACGGGACGGTGAACACTGAAGCTTTCTTT. This gives the protein CASSIDGTVNTEAFF.

V and J are TRBV27 and TRBJ2-5; weak D call: TRBD2 (7 bases). The CDR3 extends over 16 amino acids. V lost 6 bases and J lost 7, with 24 bases in between. CDR1 is MNHEY, CDR2 SMNVEV, per germline (reference sequence). CDR3: CASSQRGGGPVGTQYF. The CDR3 DNA reads as TGTGCCAGCAGCCAAAGGGGGGGAGGCCCCGTAGGGACCCAGTACTTC.

This chain joins TRBV9 and TRBJ2-1; 10 nucleotides align to TRBD2. This CDR3 is 15 amino acids long. V shed 4 bases and J 2 bases; nucleotides not matched to a gene: 3. The germline CDR1 and CDR2 sequences are SGDLS and YYNGEE. The CDR3, as DNA: TGTGCCAGCAGCACGACTAGCGGGCCCTACAATGAGCAGTTCTTC. As protein: CASSTTSGPYNEQFF.

The J gene is TRBJ2-3, the V gene TRBV5-1; D call uncertain. Trimming removed 2 bases at V and 1 base at J, with 8 bases between. The V gene's germline CDR1 is SGHRS and CDR2 YFSETQ. This CDR3 contains 14 residues. This CDR3 reads CASSFVGGTDTQYF. In DNA, the CDR3 is TGCGCCAGCAGCTTTGTCGGCGGCACAGATACGCAGTATTTT.

This clone was counted only a few times. The chain combines TRBV27 with TRBJ1-1; 9 bases fit TRBD1. V lost 8 bases and J lost 1; bases outside the gene matches: 5. Germline V gives CDR1 MNHEY, CDR2 SMNVEV (reference sequence). CDR3 size: 14 residues. The CDR3 coding sequence is TGTGCCAGCCAAATGGACAGGGGGAACACTGAAGCTTTCTTT. Translation gives CASQMDRGNTEAFF.

The chain links TRBV11-1 to TRBJ1-1, with a weak D call TRBD1 (5 bases). This CDR3 is built from 16 residues. The V end lost 3 bases, the J end lost 1 base, and 15 bases lay between the germline ends. CDR1 is SGHAT and CDR2 is FQDESV in the germline V gene (reference sequence). This CDR3 is CASSLVPGLGNTEAFF. The CDR3 DNA follows: TGTGCCAGCAGCTTGGTACCAGGGCTAGGGAACACTGAAGCTTTCTTT.

The table lists this clone with a count of one. In nucleotides, the CDR3 is TGTGCCAGCAGAAAAGGGACAGGCTCCGACTATGGCTACACCTTC. It translates to CASRKGTGSDYGYTF. The rearrangement links TRBV6-1 to TRBJ1-2, with TRBD1 matching 8 bases. This CDR3 region has 15 residues. The germline V gene has CDR1 MNHNS and CDR2 SASEGT. The V gene end was trimmed by 6 bases and the J gene end by 3 bases; junction bases not matched to a gene: 9.

This chain uses TRBV6-5 with TRBJ1-6; 7 nucleotides line up with TRBD1. The CDR3 runs to 14 residues. Trimming took 8 bases from V and 11 from J; bases not matched to a gene: 12. CDR1 is MNHEY and CDR2 is SVGAGI in the germline V gene. CDR3 in amino acids: CASGPLGQSAPLHF. As DNA, the CDR3 is TGTGCCAGCGGACCACTGGGACAGAGCGCACCCCTCCACTTT.

The rearrangement uses TRBV6-6 and TRBJ1-4, with 8 nucleotides matching TRBD1. V trimming: 6 bases; J trimming: 8 bases; junction bases outside the gene matches: 8. This CDR3 is built from 14 residues. Per germline, CDR1 MNHNY and CDR2 SVGAGI (reference sequence). The CDR3 DNA reads TGTGCCAGCAGGAACGGACAGGGCCTCGAAAAACTGTTTTTT. Its translation is CASRNGQGLEKLFF.

The genes are TRBV7-2 and TRBJ2-3; D not certain. Germline assignment: CDR1 SGHTA and CDR2 FQGNSA. This CDR3 comprises 13 residues. Trimming took 7 bases from V and 4 from J, leaving 12 bases between them. As DNA, the CDR3 is TGTGCCAGCACCCAGATGGGTCCAGATACGCAGTATTTT. Translation: CASTQMGPDTQYF.

The chain carries TRBV6-4 and TRBJ1-2, with D maybe TRBD1 (5 bases). The CDR3 spans 14 residues. CDR1 and CDR2 from the germline V gene are MRHNA and SNTAGT. The V end was cut by 0 bases, the J end by 8 bases, with 13 bases between. In DNA, the CDR3 is TGTGCCAGCAGTGACTCGACCGGGGGTCGCGGCTACACCTTC. Protein sequence: CASSDSTGGRGYTF.

The chain combines TRBV2 with TRBJ1-2, with a possible D match to TRBD1 (6 bases). The CDR3 consists of 14 residues. With 2 bases removed from V and 5 bases from J, the gap between germline ends came to 12 bases. Germline assignment: CDR1 SNHLY and CDR2 FYNNEI. Here the CDR3 reads CASSETGLGYGYTF. Written as DNA, the CDR3 is TGTGCCAGCAGTGAAACAGGGTTGGGGTATGGCTACACCTTC.

This chain uses TRBV5-5 with TRBJ1-4; 7 bases are shared with TRBD1. CDR1 and CDR2 from the germline V gene are SGHKS and YYEKEE (reference sequence). Germline trimming cut 4 bases from V and 7 bases from J; bases unmatched to any gene: 16. The CDR3 length is 17 residues. CDR3 bases: TGTGCCAGCAGCGGATTCGGATCGACAGGGAATCCTGAAAAACTGTTTTTT. Encoded protein: CASSGFGSTGNPEKLFF.

In DNA form, the CDR3 reads TGTGCCAGCAGAGCGAAGAGACTAGCGGGAGGGGCGTCCTTCCATGAGCAGTTCTTC. Translation gives CASRAKRLAGGASFHEQFF. V is TRBV7-2 and J is TRBJ2-1, with 14 positions matching TRBD2. Germline-derived CDR1 and CDR2 are SGHTA and FQGNSA. CDR3 length equals 19 residues. Trimming took 6 bases from V and 8 from J; bases not matched to a gene: 18.

CDR3 DNA: TGTGCCAGCAGTCCGTTGCGGGACCTCCAGTATTTT. The encoded protein is CASSPLRDLQYF. V and J are TRBV7-2 and TRBJ2-3; D might be TRBD2 (6 bases). CDR1 and CDR2 from the germline V gene are SGHTA and FQGNSA. CDR3 size: 12 residues. V lost 6 bases, J lost 12 bases, and 16 bases lay in between.

The V gene is TRBV30, the J gene TRBJ2-5, with TRBD2 as a possible D gene (6 bases). The length of the CDR3 is 13 residues. Per germline, CDR1 GTSNPN and CDR2 SVGIG (reference sequence). Trimming removed 0 bases at V and 4 bases at J, with 9 bases between. The CDR3 coding sequence is TGTGCCTGGAGTGTACTAGCATCAGAGACCCAGTACTTC. This sequence encodes CAWSVLASETQYF. Variable domain in full (rest from reference TRBV30 and TRBJ2-5): SQTIHQWPATLVQPVGSPLSLECTVEGTSNPNLYWYRQAAGRGLQLLFYSVGIGQISSEVPQNLSASRPQDRQFILSSKKLLLSDSGFYLCAWSVLASETQYFGPGTRLLVL.

The rearrangement joins TRBV4-2 to TRBJ1-1; D not resolved. This CDR3 region has 13 residues. Trimming cost V 0 bases and J 3 bases, with 5 bases left between them. Looked up from germline, CDR1 is LGHNA and CDR2 is YNFKEQ. The CDR3 DNA follows: TGTGCCAGCAGCCAAGATCGGTACACTGAAGCTTTCTTT. This encodes CASSQDRYTEAFF.